This passage covers 10 T cell receptor beta chains from one sample sequenced in a study of shared T cell receptors in the human thymus. This table comes from immunoSEQ multiplex PCR, and its TCRdb copy is limited to in-frame clones, with some not included. The sample records 500,000 to 850,000 clones, around 87% being singletons. These same records also appear under a second study, on human thymus T cells.

The sample was thymocytes. Receptor source: a boy in the first two years of life with a congenital heart defect.

The V gene is TRBV30, the J gene TRBJ2-7; 8 bases agree with TRBD1. This CDR3 region has 13 residues. The germline V gene encodes CDR1 GTSNPN and CDR2 SVGIG (reference sequence). V dropped 1 base and J dropped 5; count of bases not matched to a gene: 4. CDR3: CAWSATGDHEQYF. The CDR3 DNA reads TGTGCCTGGAGTGCGACAGGGGACCACGAGCAGTACTTC.

The chain links TRBV4-2 to TRBJ2-3; D gene uncertain. The CDR3 contains 17 residues. Germline CDR1 is LGHNA and CDR2 is YNFKEQ. The V end was cut by 1 base, the J end by 0 bases, with 14 bases between. The CDR3 reads CASSQVVWQTSTDTQYF. CDR3 sequence (DNA): TGTGCCAGCAGCCAAGTTGTTTGGCAGACTAGCACAGATACGCAGTATTTT.

This chain links TRBV30 with TRBJ2-7, with D tentatively TRBD2 (5 bases). Trimming took 4 bases from V and 4 from J, leaving 17 bases between them. The CDR3 consists of 14 residues. CDR1 and CDR2 (germline): GTSNPN, SVGIG (reference sequence). The CDR3 here is CAWTTATKTYEQYF. CDR3 coding DNA: TGTGCCTGGACCACTGCGACTAAAACATACGAGCAGTACTTC.

This chain links TRBV6-6 with TRBJ1-4; D is undetermined. Germline V lookup: CDR1 MNHNY, CDR2 SVGAGI (reference sequence). Trimming took 6 bases from V and 0 from J, leaving 14 bases between them. The CDR3 has 16 residues. The CDR3 bases are TGTGCCAGCAGGTTTACCTCCCCGGCAACTAATGAAAAACTGTTTTTT. Translating gives CASRFTSPATNEKLFF.

The V call is TRBV7-9, the J call TRBJ1-3; perhaps TRBD1 as D (6 bases). Germline lookup yields CDR1 SEHNR and CDR2 FQNEAQ (reference sequence). The CDR3 runs 15 residues. V was trimmed by 4 bases and J by 4 bases, leaving 14 bases between them. CDR3 coding DNA: TGTGCCAGCAGCTACAGGGAGTCGGAAGGAAACACCATATATTTT. The encoded protein is CASSYRESEGNTIYF.

The table lists this clone with a few counts. This chain connects TRBV19 to TRBJ1-1; TRBD1 matches at 10 bases. This CDR3 region has 16 residues. CDR1 LNHDA and CDR2 SQIVND come from the germline V gene (reference sequence). The J segment lost 2 bases and the V segment lost 3 bases, leaving 6 bases of the junction unmatched. The CDR3: CASSIGTGDKNTEAFF. DNA of the CDR3: TGTGCCAGTAGTATCGGGACAGGGGACAAAAACACTGAAGCTTTCTTT.

Written as DNA, the CDR3 is TGCGCCAGCAGCCCGGGGACAGGGGGGAGGTTTGGCACTGAAGCTTTCTTT. Residues: CASSPGTGGRFGTEAFF. The chain is built from TRBV5-1 and TRBJ1-1, with 11 bases identical to TRBD1. The CDR3 contains 17 residues. Unmatched junction bases numbered 12, after V lost 4 bases and J lost 4 bases. CDR1 is SGHRS and CDR2 is YFSETQ in the germline V gene.

This rearrangement joins TRBV12-5 to TRBJ1-2; D ambiguous. The CDR3 runs to 13 residues. Trimming stripped 4 bases from V and 4 bases from J, with 10 bases between. Per germline, CDR1 LGHNT and CDR2 FRNRAP. The CDR3 DNA is TGTGCTAGTGGTTCCCATTCCCCCTATGGCTACACCTTC. Translation: CASGSHSPYGYTF.

The chain joins TRBV5-1 to TRBJ1-1; TRBD1 is a possible D gene (5 bases). The ends were cut back, 2 bases at V and 5 bases at J, with 22 bases in the middle. Germline-derived CDR1 and CDR2 are SGHRS and YFSETQ. This CDR3 has 17 residues. For the CDR3, the DNA is TGCGCCAGCAGCTTCCGCCGATCGCAGGGCGTGCTTACTGAAGCTTTCTTT. Protein: CASSFRRSQGVLTEAFF.

The chain links TRBV27 to TRBJ2-3; D possibly corresponds to TRBD2 (5 bases). The CDR3 runs 16 residues. The V and J ends lost 3 bases and 6 bases respectively, with 19 bases between them. Germline V gives CDR1 MNHEY, CDR2 SMNVEV (reference sequence). This CDR3 reads CASSFTSGPGVDTQYF. As DNA, the CDR3 is TGTGCCAGCAGTTTCACATCGGGCCCCGGGGTGGATACGCAGTATTTT.